This TCR beta chain was captured in a study of cytomegalovirus exposure and HLA in healthy donors. Study-wide context: There were nearly 120 million unique TCR beta sequences, drawn from about 180 million T cells, in an earlier analysis.

Each donor was healthy, and each was a bone marrow donor. Donors likely had unrecorded immune exposures despite being nominally healthy when sampled. V trimming: 4 bases; J trimming: 2 bases; junction bases outside the gene matches: 3. The CDR3 runs 16 residues. Germline assignment: CDR1 SEHNR and CDR2 FQNEAQ (reference sequence). 13 Jbeta primers and 60 Vbeta primers were used for the PCR. Using immunoSEQ multiplex PCR, the repertoire was profiled, and TCRdb retains in-frame clones only, with some absent. The sample contains approximately 200,000 clones, around 83% of which appear only once. Concerning this clone itself: No antigen is known for it.

General study points: The authors excluded some V segments, including TRBV6-2 and TRBV6-3, as indistinguishable.

The TCR was taken from a girl aged 10-17 years in good health and CMV-seronegative. The rearrangement uses TRBV7-9 and TRBJ2-3; 13 nucleotides line up with TRBD2. The source material was PBMCs. Here the CDR3 reads CASSSGTSGVTDTQYF. The CDR3 DNA is TGTGCCAGCAGCTCGGGGACTAGCGGGGTCACAGATACGCAGTATTTT.